The clone carrying this T cell receptor beta chain was counted a few times. Clones were read by immunoSEQ multiplex PCR, and TCRdb kept only the in-frame ones, dropping some. The sample yields under 100,000 clones, more than 65% seen once. This sample is part of a study of CD8 T cell repertoires and HIV-1 epitope variants. Germline CDR1 reads SEHNR; CDR2 reads FQNEAQ (reference sequence). V lost 8 bases and J lost 6, with 12 bases in between. There are 12 residues in the CDR3. The sequencing sample was made of uncultured baseline CD8+ T cells from peripheral blood mononuclear cells (PBMCs). The chain recombines TRBV7-9 with TRBJ2-3; maybe TRBD1 (6 bases). The source is a male donor with HIV. Here the CDR3 DNA reads TGTGCCAGCGAGGGGGTCGAGGATACGCAGTATTTT. Translating gives CASEGVEDTQYF.